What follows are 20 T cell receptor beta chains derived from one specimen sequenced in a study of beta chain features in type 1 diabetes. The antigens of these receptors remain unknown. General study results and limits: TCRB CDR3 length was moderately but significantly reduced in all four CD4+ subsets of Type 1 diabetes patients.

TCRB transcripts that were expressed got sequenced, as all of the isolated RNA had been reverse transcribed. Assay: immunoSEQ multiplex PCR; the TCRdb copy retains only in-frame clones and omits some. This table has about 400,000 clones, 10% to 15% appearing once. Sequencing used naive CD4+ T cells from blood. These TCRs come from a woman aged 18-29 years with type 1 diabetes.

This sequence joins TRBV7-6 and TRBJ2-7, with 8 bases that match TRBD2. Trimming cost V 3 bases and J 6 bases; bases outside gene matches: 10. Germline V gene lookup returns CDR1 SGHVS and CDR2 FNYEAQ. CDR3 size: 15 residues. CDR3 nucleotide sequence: TGTGCCAGCAGCTTTGGTCGGAGCGGGGGAGCCGAGCAGTACTTC. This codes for CASSFGRSGGAEQYF.

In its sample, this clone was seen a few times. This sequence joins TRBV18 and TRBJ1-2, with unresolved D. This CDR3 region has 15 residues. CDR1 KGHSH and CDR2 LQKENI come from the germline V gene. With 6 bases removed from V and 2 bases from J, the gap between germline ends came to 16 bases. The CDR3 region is CASSRNPGNNYGYTF. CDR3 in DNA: TGTGCCAGCTCCCGAAACCCGGGGAACAACTATGGCTACACCTTC.

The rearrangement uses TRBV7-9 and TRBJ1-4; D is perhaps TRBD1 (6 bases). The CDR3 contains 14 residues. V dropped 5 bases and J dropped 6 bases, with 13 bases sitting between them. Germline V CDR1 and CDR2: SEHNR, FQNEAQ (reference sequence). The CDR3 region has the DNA TGTGCCAGCAGCCTACAGGGTACTCATGAAAAACTGTTTTTT. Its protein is CASSLQGTHEKLFF.

In DNA form, the CDR3 reads TGTGCTAGTGGTACTCAGGCGAATACGCAGTATTTT. Translated, it gives CASGTQANTQYF. The chain links TRBV12-5 to TRBJ2-3; no firm D call. Looked up from germline, CDR1 is LGHNT and CDR2 is FRNRAP. V shed 5 bases and J shed 7 bases, with 10 bases lying between them. This CDR3 has 12 amino acids. Based on the CDR3 plus reference TRBV12-5 and TRBJ2-3, the full variable domain is DARVTQTPRHKVTEMGQEVTMRCQPILGHNTVFWYRQTMMQGLELLAYFRNRAPLDDSGMPKDRFSAEMPDATLATLKIQPSEPRDSAVYFCASGTQANTQYFGPGTRLTVL.

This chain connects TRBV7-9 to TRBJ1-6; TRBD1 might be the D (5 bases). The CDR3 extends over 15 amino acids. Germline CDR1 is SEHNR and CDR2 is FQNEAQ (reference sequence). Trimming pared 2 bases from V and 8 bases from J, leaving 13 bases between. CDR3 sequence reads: CASSLLGGIDSPLHF. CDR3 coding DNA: TGTGCCAGCAGCTTACTCGGGGGTATTGATTCACCCCTCCACTTT.

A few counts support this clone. CDR3 region: CASLVPAYNEQFF. The CDR3 DNA follows: TGTGCCAGCCTTGTACCAGCCTACAATGAGCAGTTCTTC. The V call is TRBV28, the J call TRBJ2-1; D gene uncertain. V lost 8 bases to trimming and J lost 2 bases, with 10 bases between them. This CDR3 contains 13 residues. CDR1 and CDR2 from the germline V gene are MDHEN and SYDVKM.

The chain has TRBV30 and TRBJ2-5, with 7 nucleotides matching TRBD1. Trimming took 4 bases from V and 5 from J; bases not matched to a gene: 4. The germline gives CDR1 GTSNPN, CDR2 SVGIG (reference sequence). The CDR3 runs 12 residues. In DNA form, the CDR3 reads TGTGCCTGGAACCCGACAGGGGAGACCCAGTACTTC. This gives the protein CAWNPTGETQYF.

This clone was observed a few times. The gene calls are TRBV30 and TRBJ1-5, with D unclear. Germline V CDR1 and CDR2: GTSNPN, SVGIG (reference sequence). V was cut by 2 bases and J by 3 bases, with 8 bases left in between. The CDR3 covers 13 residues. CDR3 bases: TGTGCCTGGAGTACAAGACACAATCAGCCCCAGCATTTT. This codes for CAWSTRHNQPQHF.

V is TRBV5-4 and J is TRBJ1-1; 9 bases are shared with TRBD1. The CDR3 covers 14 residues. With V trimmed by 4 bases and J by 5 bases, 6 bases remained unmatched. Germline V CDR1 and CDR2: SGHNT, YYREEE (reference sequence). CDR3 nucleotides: TGTGCCAGCAGCGGGGGGACAGGGCAAACTGAAGCTTTCTTT. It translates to CASSGGTGQTEAFF.

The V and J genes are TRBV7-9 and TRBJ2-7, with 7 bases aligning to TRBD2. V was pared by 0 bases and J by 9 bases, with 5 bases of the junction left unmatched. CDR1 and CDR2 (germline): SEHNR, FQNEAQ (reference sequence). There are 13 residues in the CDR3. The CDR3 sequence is CASSLALGGVQYF. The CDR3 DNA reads TGTGCCAGCAGCTTAGCGCTGGGGGGGGTGCAGTACTTC.

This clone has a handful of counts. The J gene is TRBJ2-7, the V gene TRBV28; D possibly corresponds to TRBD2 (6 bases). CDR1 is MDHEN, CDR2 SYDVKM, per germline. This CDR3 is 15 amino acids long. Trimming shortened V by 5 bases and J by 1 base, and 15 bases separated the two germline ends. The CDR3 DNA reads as TGTGCCAGCAGTCATTCCGGGACTCAGTCCTACGAGCAGTACTTC. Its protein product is CASSHSGTQSYEQYF. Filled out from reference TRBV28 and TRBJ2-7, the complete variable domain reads DVKVTQSSRYLVKRTGEKVFLECVQDMDHENMFWYRQDPGLGLRLIYFSYDVKMKEKGDIPEGYSVSREKKERFSLILESASTNQTSMYLCASSHSGTQSYEQYFGPGTRLTVT.

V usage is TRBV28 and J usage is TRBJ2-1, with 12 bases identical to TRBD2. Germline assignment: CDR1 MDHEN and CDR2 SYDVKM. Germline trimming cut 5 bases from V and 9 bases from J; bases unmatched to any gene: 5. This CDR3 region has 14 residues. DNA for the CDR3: TGTGCCAGCAGTCGGACTAGCGGGGCCACTGAGCAGTTCTTC. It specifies CASSRTSGATEQFF.

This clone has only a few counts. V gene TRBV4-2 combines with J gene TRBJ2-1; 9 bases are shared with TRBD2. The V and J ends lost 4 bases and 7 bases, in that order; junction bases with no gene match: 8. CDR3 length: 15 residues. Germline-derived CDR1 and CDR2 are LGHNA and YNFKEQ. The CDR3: CASSRLGGRENEQFF. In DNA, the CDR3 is TGTGCCAGCAGCCGCCTCGGCGGGAGGGAGAATGAGCAGTTCTTC.

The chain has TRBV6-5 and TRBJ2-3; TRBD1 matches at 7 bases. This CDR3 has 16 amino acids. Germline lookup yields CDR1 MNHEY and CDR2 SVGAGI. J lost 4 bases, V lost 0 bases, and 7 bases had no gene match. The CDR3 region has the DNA TGTGCCAGCAGTTACTCAGGCAGGGGGTACCCAGATACGCAGTATTTT. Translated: CASSYSGRGYPDTQYF.

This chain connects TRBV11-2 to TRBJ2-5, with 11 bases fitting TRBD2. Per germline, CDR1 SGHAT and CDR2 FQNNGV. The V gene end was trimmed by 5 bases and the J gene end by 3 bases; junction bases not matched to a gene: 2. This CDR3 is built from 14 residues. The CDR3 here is CASSLLAGEETQYF. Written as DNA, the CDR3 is TGTGCCAGCAGCCTACTAGCGGGAGAAGAGACCCAGTACTTC. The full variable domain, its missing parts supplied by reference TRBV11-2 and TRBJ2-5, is EAGVAQSPRYKIIEKRQSVAFWCNPISGHATLYWYQQILGQGPKLLIQFQNNGVVDDSQLPKDRFSAERLKGVDSTLKIQPAKLEDSAVYLCASSLLAGEETQYFGPGTRLLVL.

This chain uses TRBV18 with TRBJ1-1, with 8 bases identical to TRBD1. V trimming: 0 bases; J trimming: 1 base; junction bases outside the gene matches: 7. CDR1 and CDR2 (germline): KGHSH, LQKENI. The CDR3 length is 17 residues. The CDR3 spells CASSPPWGTGSNTEAFF. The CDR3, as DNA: TGTGCCAGCTCACCACCGTGGGGGACAGGCTCGAACACTGAAGCTTTCTTT. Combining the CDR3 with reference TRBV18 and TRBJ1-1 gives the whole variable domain NAGVMQNPRHLVRRRGQEARLRCSPMKGHSHVYWYRQLPEEGLKFMVYLQKENIIDESGMPKERFSAEFPKEGPSILRIQQVVRGDSAAYFCASSPPWGTGSNTEAFFGQGTRLTVV.

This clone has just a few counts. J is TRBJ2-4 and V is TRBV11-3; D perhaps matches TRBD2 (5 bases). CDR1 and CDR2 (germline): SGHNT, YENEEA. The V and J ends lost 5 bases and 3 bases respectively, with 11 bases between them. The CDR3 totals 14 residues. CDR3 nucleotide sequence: TGTGCCAGCAGCGAGACTAATCACAAAAACATTCAGTACTTC. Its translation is CASSETNHKNIQYF. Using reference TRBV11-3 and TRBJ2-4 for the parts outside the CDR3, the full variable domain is EAGVVQSPRYKIIEKKQPVAFWCNPISGHNTLYWYLQNLGQGPELLIRYENEEAVDDSQLPKDRFSAERLKGVDSTLKIQPAELGDSAVYLCASSETNHKNIQYFGAGTRLSVL.

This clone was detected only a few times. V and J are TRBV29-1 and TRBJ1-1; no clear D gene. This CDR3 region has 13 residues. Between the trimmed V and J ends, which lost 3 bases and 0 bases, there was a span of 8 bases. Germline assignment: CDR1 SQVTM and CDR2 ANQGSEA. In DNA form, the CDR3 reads TGCAGCGTTGATTCCCAGTTGAACACTGAAGCTTTCTTT. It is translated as CSVDSQLNTEAFF.

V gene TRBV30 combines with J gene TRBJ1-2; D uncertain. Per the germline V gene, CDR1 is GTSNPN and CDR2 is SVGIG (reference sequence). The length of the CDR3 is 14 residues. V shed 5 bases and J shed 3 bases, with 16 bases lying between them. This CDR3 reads CAWRHSGEHYGYTF. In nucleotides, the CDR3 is TGTGCCTGGCGCCACAGCGGGGAGCACTATGGCTACACCTTC.

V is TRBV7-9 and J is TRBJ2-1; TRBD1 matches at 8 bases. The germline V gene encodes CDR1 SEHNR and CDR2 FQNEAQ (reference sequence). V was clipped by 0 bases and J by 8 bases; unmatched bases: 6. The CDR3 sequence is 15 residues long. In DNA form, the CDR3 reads TGTGCCAGCAGCTTAGCGCAGGACAGGGCCGATGAGCAGTTCTTC. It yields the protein CASSLAQDRADEQFF.